This TCR beta chain was observed in a study of T cells in Graves' hyperthyroidism and ophthalmopathy (dated by TCRdb to the late 2010s). Regarding the study in general: Peripheral blood was sampled at the time of initial diagnosis, prior to any treatment. The roughly 94 discovery patients were randomly divided into training and test sets at a 7:3 ratio. In six Graves' hyperthyroidism patients, the study also compared T-cell repertoires from thyroid tissue with T-cell repertoires from blood. After blood sampling, hyperthyroidism patients were treated with methimazole at a starting dose of 30 mg daily, and ophthalmopathy patients were treated with high-dose intravenous methylprednisolone. The paper describes TCR Vbeta CDR3 sequencing of about 140 peripheral blood samples, made up of around 41 ophthalmopathy patients, around 73 hyperthyroidism patients and 17 progressor patients. A discovery cohort of around 100 patients, about 40 with Graves' ophthalmopathy and roughly 59 with stable Graves' hyperthyroidism, was used to find distinguishing TCR V-J signatures. Prospective prediction of ophthalmopathy was tested in an independent validation cohort consisting of roughly 20 hyperthyroidism patients and over 15 patients who later progressed to ophthalmopathy.

Ophthalmopathy patients had moderately to severely active disease, with a Clinical Activity Score of 3 or more, a NOSPECS grade of 4 or more, and a disease duration of less than 3 months. Any patient with an uncontrolled infection, another autoimmune disease, pregnancy or lactation was excluded. Diagnoses were established on the basis of clinical symptoms, serum thyroxine and TRAb, thyroid ultrasound, and orbital computed tomography. PBMCs were isolated from more than 8 ml of fresh peripheral blood by Ficoll-Paque density gradient centrifugation. Total RNA was extracted using Trizol reagent, and RNA quality was assessed on an Agilent 2100 Bioanalyzer. According to the germline V gene, CDR1 reads ENHRY and CDR2 reads SYGVKD. Reading from cysteine to phenylalanine, the CDR3 counts 14 amino acids. The sequence is cut down to CDR3 DNA, 42 bases in frame from base 1. V and J lose 2 bases and 4 bases, and a span of 10 bases separates them.

Broad study findings and their caveats: Most expanded thyroid clonotypes (frequency above 0.001) were also found in blood, which suggests that blood repertoires may mirror thyroid immune responses. Sample size was not statistically predetermined, and investigators were not blinded to group allocation. In validation, the model predicted progression to ophthalmopathy with over 60% sensitivity and 72% to 85% specificity, a median of approximately 6.5 months before onset. A model built on a 13 V-J signature distinguished ophthalmopathy from stable hyperthyroidism, reaching over 85% sensitivity and approximately 83% specificity in cross-validation and 80%/75% in testing.

TCR beta CDR3 regions were amplified from RNA transcripts. A first-round RT-PCR of the TCR CDR3 used the HTBI primer set with the Qiagen OneStep RT-PCR kit. The libraries were constructed in a second round of multiplex PCR and then size-selected and purified. Sequencing of the libraries was done on an Illumina HiSeq2000 using paired-end 100 bp reads. As for the original processing: SOAPnuke was used to process the raw data, removing reads that contained adapters or uncalled bases, had a mean Phred below 15, or lacked an exact match to the constant primer or identifier. High-quality paired reads were merged with COPE v1.2.5, and unique nucleotide sequences were defined as clonotypes. MiTCR v1.1 was used to align the clonotypes against IMGT TRBV, TRBD and TRBJ reference segments. Only V-J combinations with frequency above 0.0001, covering roughly 99% of repertoires, were analysed. A TCS score was defined as the ratio between F50 (clonal expansion) and ExV (chaos), using BLOSUM62-based TCRdist between CDR3 peptides within each V-J. Welch's t-statistics and random forest reduced 500 to 650 V-J features to under 15, which were used in a naive Bayes classifier (R e1071). The public reads were quality trimmed at Q25 with fastp and then assembled into clones with MiXCR by TCRdb, keeping productive beta chains. Each CDR3 protein gets just one entry, which takes the most common genes and DNA from the rows behind it. The V and J calls and clone size come from TCRdb's table, not from the authors' own analysis. Counted in this sample were 200,000 to 250,000 distinct CDR3 sequences; over 15% of them appeared once. 25% to 30% of the sample belongs to the ten largest clones.

This clonotype was recorded many times. Its specific antigen is unknown. Base-call qualities are not available, and no considerably larger clone is one nucleotide away. In this chain, TRBV10-3 is recombined with TRBJ2-3; the D segment cannot be called with confidence. The receptor comes from a woman younger than 35 with Graves' ophthalmopathy. Sequenced: blood. The CDR3 reads CAISEMIGSDTQYF. The nucleotide sequence reads TGTGCCATCAGTGAGATGATAGGGTCAGATACGCAGTATTTT.